This T cell receptor (beta chain) was identified in a study of blood T cell repertoires in COVID-19. Germline lookup yields CDR1 SGHTA and CDR2 FQGNSA. The V end was cut by 5 bases, the J end by 5 bases, with 15 bases between. The CDR3 loop spans 14 amino acids. In the original workflow: Estimates of nucleated cell counts were drawn from the amplification of reference gene primers. The assay was immunoSEQ multiplex PCR, and TCRdb's table has in-frame clones only and misses some. That table supplies the V and J calls and clone size; D and trimming were determined from the DNA. Of 200,000 to 250,000 clones listed, about 80% were seen once; the top ten hold 1.5% to 2%.

Sequenced sample: peripheral blood. The sequence was collected from a woman of 80 years or more with acute or convalescent COVID-19. The chain carries TRBV7-2 and TRBJ2-5; perhaps TRBD1 as D (6 bases). DNA for the CDR3: TGTGCCAGCAGCCCCCGTCGGACAGCGGAGACCCAGTACTTC. Translated, it gives CASSPRRTAETQYF.